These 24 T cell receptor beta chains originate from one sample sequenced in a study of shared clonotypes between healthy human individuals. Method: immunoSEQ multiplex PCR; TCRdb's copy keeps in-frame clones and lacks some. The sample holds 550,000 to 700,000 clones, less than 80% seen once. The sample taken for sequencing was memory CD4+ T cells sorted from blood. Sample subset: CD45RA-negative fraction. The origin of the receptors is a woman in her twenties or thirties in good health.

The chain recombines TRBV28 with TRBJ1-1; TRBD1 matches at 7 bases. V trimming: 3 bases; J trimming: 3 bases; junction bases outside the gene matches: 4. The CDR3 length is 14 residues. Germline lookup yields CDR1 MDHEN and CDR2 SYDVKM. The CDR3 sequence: CASSFGTDYTEAFF. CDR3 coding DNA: TGTGCCAGCAGTTTTGGGACAGACTACACTGAAGCTTTCTTT. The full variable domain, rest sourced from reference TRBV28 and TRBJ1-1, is DVKVTQSSRYLVKRTGEKVFLECVQDMDHENMFWYRQDPGLGLRLIYFSYDVKMKEKGDIPEGYSVSREKKERFSLILESASTNQTSMYLCASSFGTDYTEAFFGQGTRLTVV.

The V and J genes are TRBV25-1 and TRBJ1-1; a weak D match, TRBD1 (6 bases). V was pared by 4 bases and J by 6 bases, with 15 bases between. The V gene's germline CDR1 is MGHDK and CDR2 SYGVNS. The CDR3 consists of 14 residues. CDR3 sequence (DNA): TGTGCCAGCAGTGGCCTCACAGGGAGCCCTGAAGCTTTCTTT. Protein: CASSGLTGSPEAFF.

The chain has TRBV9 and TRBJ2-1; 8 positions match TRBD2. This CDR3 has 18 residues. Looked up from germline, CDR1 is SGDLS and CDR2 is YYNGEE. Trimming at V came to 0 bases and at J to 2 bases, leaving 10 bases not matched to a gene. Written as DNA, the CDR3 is TGTGCCAGCAGCGTAGCTGGGGCGGGAGGACTCACCTACAATGAGCAGTTCTTC. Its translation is CASSVAGAGGLTYNEQFF.

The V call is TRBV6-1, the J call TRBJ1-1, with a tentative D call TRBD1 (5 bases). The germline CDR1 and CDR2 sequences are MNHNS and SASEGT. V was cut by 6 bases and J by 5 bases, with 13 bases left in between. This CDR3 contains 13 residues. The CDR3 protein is CASRLEWGTEAFF. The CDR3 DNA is TGTGCCAGCAGGCTCGAGTGGGGGACTGAAGCTTTCTTT.

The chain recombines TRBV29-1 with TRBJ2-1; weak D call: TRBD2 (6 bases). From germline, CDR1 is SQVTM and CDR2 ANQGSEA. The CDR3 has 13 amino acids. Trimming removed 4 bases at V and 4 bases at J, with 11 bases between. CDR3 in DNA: TGCAGCGTTGCTAAGACTAGATACAATGAGCAGTTCTTC. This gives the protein CSVAKTRYNEQFF.

The CDR3 reads CASSAGRGSYNEQFF. The CDR3 region has the DNA TGTGCCAGCAGTGCGGGCAGGGGCTCCTACAATGAGCAGTTCTTC. This chain connects TRBV6-1 to TRBJ2-1; D perhaps matches TRBD1 (6 bases). This CDR3 has 15 residues. Germline-derived CDR1 and CDR2 are MNHNS and SASEGT. V was trimmed by 4 bases and J by 0 bases, leaving 10 bases between them.

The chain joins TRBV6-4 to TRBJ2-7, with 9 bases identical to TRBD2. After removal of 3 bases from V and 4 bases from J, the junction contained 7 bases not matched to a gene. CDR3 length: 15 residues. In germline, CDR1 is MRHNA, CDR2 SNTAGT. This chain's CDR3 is CASSEEAGGGYEQYF. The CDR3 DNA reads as TGTGCCAGCAGTGAAGAGGCGGGAGGGGGGTACGAGCAGTACTTC.

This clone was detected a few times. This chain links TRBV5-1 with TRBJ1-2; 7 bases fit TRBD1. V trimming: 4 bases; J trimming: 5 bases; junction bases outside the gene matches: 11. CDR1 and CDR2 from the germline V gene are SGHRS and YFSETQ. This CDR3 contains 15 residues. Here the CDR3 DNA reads TGCGCCAGCAGCGTAACCGAGACAGGGTATTATGGCTACACCTTC. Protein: CASSVTETGYYGYTF. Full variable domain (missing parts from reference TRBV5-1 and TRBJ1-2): KAGVTQTPRYLIKTRGQQVTLSCSPISGHRSVSWYQQTPGQGLQFLFEYFSETQRNKGNFPGRFSGRQFSNSRSEMNVSTLELGDSALYLCASSVTETGYYGYTFGSGTRLTVV.

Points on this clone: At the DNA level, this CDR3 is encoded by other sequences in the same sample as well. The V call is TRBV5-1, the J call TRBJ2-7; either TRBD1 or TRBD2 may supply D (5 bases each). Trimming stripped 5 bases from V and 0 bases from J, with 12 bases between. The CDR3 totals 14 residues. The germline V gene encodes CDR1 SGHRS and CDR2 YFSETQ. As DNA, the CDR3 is TGCGCCAGCAGACCCGGGACGGACTCCTACGAGCAGTACTTC. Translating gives CASRPGTDSYEQYF.

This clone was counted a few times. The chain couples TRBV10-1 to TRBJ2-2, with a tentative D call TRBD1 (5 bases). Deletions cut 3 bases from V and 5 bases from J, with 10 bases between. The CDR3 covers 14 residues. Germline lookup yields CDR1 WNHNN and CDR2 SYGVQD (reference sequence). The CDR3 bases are TGCGCCAGCAGTGATGGACATACAACCGGGGAGCTGTTTTTT. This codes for CASSDGHTTGELFF.

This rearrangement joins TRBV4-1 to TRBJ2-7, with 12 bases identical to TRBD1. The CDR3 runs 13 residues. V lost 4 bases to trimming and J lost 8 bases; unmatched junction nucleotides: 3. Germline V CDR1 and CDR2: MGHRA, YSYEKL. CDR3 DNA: TGCGCCAGCAGCCGGGACAGGGGGCTAAAGCAGTACTTC. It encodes CASSRDRGLKQYF.

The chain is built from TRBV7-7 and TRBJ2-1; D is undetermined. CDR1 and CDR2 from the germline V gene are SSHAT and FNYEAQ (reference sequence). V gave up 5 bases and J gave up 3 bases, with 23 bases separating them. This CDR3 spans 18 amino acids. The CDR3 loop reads CASSPPVQAQIRYNEQFF. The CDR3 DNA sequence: TGTGCCAGCAGCCCACCTGTTCAAGCGCAGATCCGCTACAATGAGCAGTTCTTC.

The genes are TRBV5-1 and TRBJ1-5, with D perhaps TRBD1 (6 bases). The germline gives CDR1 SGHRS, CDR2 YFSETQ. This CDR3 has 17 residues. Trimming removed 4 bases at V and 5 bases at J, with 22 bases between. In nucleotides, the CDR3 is TGCGCCAGCAGCGTAGGCTACGGGACACTGGGGGATCAGCCCCAGCATTTT. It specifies CASSVGYGTLGDQPQHF.

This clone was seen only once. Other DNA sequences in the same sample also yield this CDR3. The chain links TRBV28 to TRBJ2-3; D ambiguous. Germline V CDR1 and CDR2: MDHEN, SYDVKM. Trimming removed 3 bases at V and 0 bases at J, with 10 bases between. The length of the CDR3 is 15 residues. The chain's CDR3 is CASSFGGPSTDTQYF. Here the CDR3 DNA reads TGTGCCAGCAGTTTTGGCGGTCCTAGCACAGATACGCAGTATTTT.

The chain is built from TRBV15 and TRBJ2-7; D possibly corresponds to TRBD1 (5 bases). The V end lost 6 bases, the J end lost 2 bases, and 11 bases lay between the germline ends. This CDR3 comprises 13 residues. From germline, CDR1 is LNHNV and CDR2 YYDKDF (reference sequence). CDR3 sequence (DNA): TGTGCCACCAGTAAAGGACATACCTACGAGCAGTACTTC. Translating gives CATSKGHTYEQYF.

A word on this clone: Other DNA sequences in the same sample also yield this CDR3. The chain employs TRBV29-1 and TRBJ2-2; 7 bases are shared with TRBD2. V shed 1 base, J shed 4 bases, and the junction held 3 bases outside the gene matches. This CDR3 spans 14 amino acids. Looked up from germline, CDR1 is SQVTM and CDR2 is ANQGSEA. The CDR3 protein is CSVEAGGGTGELFF. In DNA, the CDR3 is TGCAGCGTTGAAGCGGGAGGCGGCACCGGGGAGCTGTTTTTT.

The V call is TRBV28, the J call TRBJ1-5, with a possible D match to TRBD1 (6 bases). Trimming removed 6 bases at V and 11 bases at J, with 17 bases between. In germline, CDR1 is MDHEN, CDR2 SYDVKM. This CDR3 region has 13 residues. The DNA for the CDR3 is TGTGCCAGCAGAGGGGGGGGGCTTACGGCCCAGCATTTT. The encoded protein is CASRGGGLTAQHF.

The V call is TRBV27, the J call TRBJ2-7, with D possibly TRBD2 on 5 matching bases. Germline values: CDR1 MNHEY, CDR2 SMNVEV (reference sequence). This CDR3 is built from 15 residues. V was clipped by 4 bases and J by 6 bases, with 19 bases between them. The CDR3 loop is CASSSFTLASVEQYF. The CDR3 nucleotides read TGTGCCAGCAGTTCTTTTACGCTAGCTTCGGTCGAGCAGTACTTC.

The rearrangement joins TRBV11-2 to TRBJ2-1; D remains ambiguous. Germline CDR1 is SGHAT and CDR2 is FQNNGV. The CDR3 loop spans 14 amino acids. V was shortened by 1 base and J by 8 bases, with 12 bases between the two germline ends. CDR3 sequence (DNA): TGTGCCAGCAGCTTAGTTTGGGGTCCCCATGAGCAGTTCTTC. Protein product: CASSLVWGPHEQFF.

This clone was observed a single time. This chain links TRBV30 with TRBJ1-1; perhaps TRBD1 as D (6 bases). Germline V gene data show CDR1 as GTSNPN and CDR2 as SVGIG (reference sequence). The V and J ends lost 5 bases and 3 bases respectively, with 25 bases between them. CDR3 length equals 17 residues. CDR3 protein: CAWHHGGTGKGDTEAFF. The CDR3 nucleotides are TGTGCCTGGCATCACGGGGGCACAGGGAAGGGTGACACTGAAGCTTTCTTT.

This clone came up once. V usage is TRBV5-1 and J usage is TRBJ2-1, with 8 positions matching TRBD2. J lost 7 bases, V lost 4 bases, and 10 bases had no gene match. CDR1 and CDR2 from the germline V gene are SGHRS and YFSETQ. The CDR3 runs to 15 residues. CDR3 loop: CASSEGLGGSNEQFF. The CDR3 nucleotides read TGCGCCAGCAGCGAGGGACTAGGAGGGTCGAATGAGCAGTTCTTC.

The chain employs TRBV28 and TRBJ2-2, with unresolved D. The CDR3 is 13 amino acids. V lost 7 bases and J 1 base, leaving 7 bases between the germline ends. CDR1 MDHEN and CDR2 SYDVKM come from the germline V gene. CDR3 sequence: CASIPGNTGELFF. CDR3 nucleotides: TGTGCCAGCATCCCAGGGAACACCGGGGAGCTGTTTTTT.

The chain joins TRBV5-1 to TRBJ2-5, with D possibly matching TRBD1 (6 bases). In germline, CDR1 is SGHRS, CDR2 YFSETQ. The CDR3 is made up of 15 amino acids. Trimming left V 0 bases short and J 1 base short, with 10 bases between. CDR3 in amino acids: CASSLGTEPQETQYF. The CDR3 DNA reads TGCGCCAGCAGCTTGGGGACAGAACCCCAAGAGACCCAGTACTTC. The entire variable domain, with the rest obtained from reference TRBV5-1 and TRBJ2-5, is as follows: KAGVTQTPRYLIKTRGQQVTLSCSPISGHRSVSWYQQTPGQGLQFLFEYFSETQRNKGNFPGRFSGRQFSNSRSEMNVSTLELGDSALYLCASSLGTEPQETQYFGPGTRLLVL.

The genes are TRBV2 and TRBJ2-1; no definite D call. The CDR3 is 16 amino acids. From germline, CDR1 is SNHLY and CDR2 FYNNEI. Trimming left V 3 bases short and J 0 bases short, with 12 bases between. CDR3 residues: CASSEDGAYSYNEQFF. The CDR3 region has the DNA TGTGCCAGCAGTGAGGACGGAGCCTACTCCTACAATGAGCAGTTCTTC.